What follows describes a single TCR beta chain. What antigen it recognizes has not been identified. Base quality data are lacking; no much larger clone is found one base away. The sample is drawn from a study of relationships among human T cell subsets (dated by TCRdb to the early 2010s). In the study overall: Eight distinct blood T cell populations were sequenced: pan T, CD8 cytotoxic, regulatory, Th1, Th2, naive plus transitional, activated and memory cells.

Miltenyi superparamagnetic beads coated with subset-specific monoclonal antibodies were used for isolation of the T cell subsets. All T cell populations were isolated from peripheral blood. Whole blood was subjected to Ficoll separation to obtain mononuclear cells, from which monocytes were subsequently depleted using anti-CD14 microbeads. Isolated cell populations were immediately resuspended in RNAprotect reagent. In general terms, the pan T sample was made up of CD3+ T cells. General conclusions and limits of the study: More than 60% of CD8+ cytotoxic sequences came from clones with more than 100 reads, while the regulatory and Th2 subsets showed few clones of that size. T cell counts went unrecorded for a couple of pan T samples, which were processed alongside pan B cells. The seven subsets showed no statistically significant differences in V, D and J usage, CDR3 length, or N-nucleotide additions. A CD4+CD8+ double-positive population could not be excluded by the bead-based sorting. The substantial sharing of CDR3s among Th1, Th2 and regulatory T cells was interpreted as suggesting that cell fate choices are stochastic.

Library creation used multiplex PCR. Sequencing took place on a 454 GS FLX. Semiquantitative ARM-PCR was used to amplify the TCR alpha and beta CDR3 regions from mRNA. In ARM-PCR, tagged nested gene-specific primers were applied first, and communal superprimers then carried out the exponential amplification. Nested primers were removed by exonuclease before the second amplification round on first-round PCR products. Sequencing of the amplicons was performed on the 454 platform, which allows millions of DNA fragments to be sequenced rapidly without cloning bias. An effective read was defined as a read mappable to both V and J germline segments. On the authors' methods: IRmap, which uses pyromap, a Smith-Waterman modification adapted to 454 sequencing errors, was used to assign reads to germline V, D and J segments. Cutoffs set at the 99th percentile of alignment scores from simulated random sequences were applied to filter D-beta assignments. The amino acids between the conserved V-segment Y[YFLI]C motif and the J-segment [FW]GXGT motif were defined as CDR3. Repertoire diversity was estimated with a compound Poisson process model previously applied to large-scale EST data. A procedure for detecting cross-contamination was used to argue that the shared CDR3s did not come from sample contamination. Using fastp trimming at Q25 and MiXCR clonotype assembly, TCRdb reanalyzed the public sequencing data and kept in-frame beta chains. A single entry per CDR3 protein holds the most common genes and DNA from its merged rows. The V and J calls were not made by the authors but by TCRdb's processing. The sample table holds over 13,000 distinct CDR3 sequences, of which 62% were seen once. Jointly, the top ten make up under 40% of the sample.

The CDR3 covers 16 residues, taking in both the cysteine and the phenylalanine. Here the CDR3 DNA is all that survives: 48 bases in frame from base 1. Germline trimming: 3 bases from V, 3 bases from J; junction bases outside gene matches: 5. CDR1 and CDR2 are drawn from the germline V gene: SGHAT, FQNNGV. This receptor was obtained from a man in his forties in good health. The sequencing input was total T cells sorted from blood. According to the study, the label for this sample's cell subset or site signals: CD3+ T cells in general. The rearrangement joined TRBV11-2 to TRBJ2-3; TRBD2 lines up with 11 middle nucleotides. The CDR3 in this case is CASSLTSGATTDTQYF. The nucleotides read TGTGCCAGCAGCTTGACTAGCGGGGCGACTACAGATACGCAGTATTTT.